A single sample gave rise to the 12 T cell receptor beta chains below, sequenced in a study of blood T cells in healthy people across ages. Together with a sample-barcoded 5' primer, a J-beta primer mix was included in a second PCR lasting roughly 6 to 12 cycles. MiXCR, run by TCRdb on the 5' RACE reads, gives a single entry per CDR3 protein. In the table there are around 1,500,000 distinct CDR3 sequences, roughly 40% of which are singletons. The sample taken for sequencing was blood. Every receptor here comes from a woman aged 18-30 years in good health.

A note on this clonotype: The junction departs from germline at one end; a sequencing error may be responsible. This rearrangement joins TRBV4-1 to TRBJ2-7, with TRBD2 matching 9 bases. Germline V CDR1 and CDR2: MGHRA, YSYEKL. The CDR3 sequence is 17 residues long. CDR3 nucleotides: TGCGCCAGCAGCCAAGCGTTGGCGGGAGGGTCTCCCTATGAGCAGTACTTC. This encodes CASSQALAGGSPYEQYF.

The chain combines TRBV7-9 with TRBJ2-3; 7 bases are a match to TRBD1. Per the germline V gene, CDR1 is SEHNR and CDR2 is FQNEAQ (reference sequence). Losses at the gene ends were 7 bases for V and 4 bases for J; bases not matched to a gene: 11. The CDR3 loop spans 15 amino acids. In nucleotides, the CDR3 is TGTGCCAGCAACCCACCGAACAGGGGCGCAGATACGCAGTATTTT. Translated, it gives CASNPPNRGADTQYF. The variable domain in full, completed from reference TRBV7-9 and TRBJ2-3, reads DTGVSQNPRHKITKRGQNVTFRCDPISEHNRLYWYRQTLGQGPEFLTYFQNEAQLEKSRLLSDRFSAERPKGSFSTLEIQRTEQGDSAMYLCASNPPNRGADTQYFGPGTRLTVL.

This clonotype was recorded at least ten times. The chain couples TRBV27 to TRBJ1-6; no clear D gene. Germline V CDR1 and CDR2: MNHEY, SMNVEV (reference sequence). The length of the CDR3 is 17 residues. V lost 2 bases, J lost 0 bases, and 11 bases lay in between. The CDR3 coding sequence is TGTGCCAGCAGTTTAGAACACCCGAGCTCCTATAATTCACCCCTCCACTTT. This translates into CASSLEHPSSYNSPLHF.

This chain uses TRBV2 with TRBJ2-3; 8 bases map to TRBD2. With 5 bases clipped from V and 2 bases from J, the junction kept 12 bases outside the gene matches. The CDR3 sequence is 17 residues long. CDR1 and CDR2 (germline): SNHLY, FYNNEI. In DNA form, the CDR3 reads TGTGCCAGCAGTTTACCGGGACTAGTTCAAGACACAGATACGCAGTATTTT. The encoded protein is CASSLPGLVQDTDTQYF.

This clonotype occurred a few times. The chain couples TRBV27 to TRBJ2-7; 7 positions agree with TRBD1. V dropped 9 bases and J dropped 5; count of bases not matched to a gene: 13. Germline V gene sequence: CDR1 MNHEY, CDR2 SMNVEV (reference sequence). The CDR3 sequence is 14 residues long. This chain's CDR3 is CASSPTGNLDEQYF. CDR3 nucleotides: TGTGCCAGTTCCCCGACAGGGAACCTTGACGAGCAGTACTTC.

This clonotype occurred a few times. The chain employs TRBV12-3 or TRBV12-4 and TRBJ2-7; the match to TRBD1 covers 9 bases. This CDR3 is built from 15 residues. The ends lost 0 bases at V and 2 bases at J; junction bases unmatched: 2. As DNA, the CDR3 is TGTGCCAGCAGTTTAGCCACAGGGGGCCCCTACGAGCAGTACTTC. Its translation is CASSLATGGPYEQYF.

This clonotype was recorded once. The chain recombines TRBV18 with TRBJ2-3; D unresolved. V lost 3 bases and J 4 bases, leaving 11 bases between the germline ends. The CDR3 has 14 residues. In germline, CDR1 is KGHSH, CDR2 LQKENI. The CDR3 nucleotides are TGTGCCAGCTCACCTAACGGCCCGCCAGATACGCAGTATTTT. Residues: CASSPNGPPDTQYF.

In the case of this clonotype: Compared with germline, one end of the junction differs, possibly owing to a read error. V is TRBV2 and J is TRBJ2-3; unclear D gene. The CDR3 consists of 13 residues. Looked up from germline, CDR1 is SNHLY and CDR2 is FYNNEI. The CDR3 reads CASSGDSKDTQYF. The CDR3 DNA sequence: TGTGCCAGCAGTGGGGATAGCAAAGATACGCAGTATTTT.

The rearrangement uses TRBV20-1 and TRBJ2-5, with D tentatively TRBD1 (5 bases). V lost 0 bases to trimming and J lost 5 bases, with 22 bases between them. Germline assignment: CDR1 DFQATT and CDR2 SNEGSKA (reference sequence). The CDR3 spans 17 residues. The CDR3 DNA follows: TGCAGTGCTAGAGATATCCAGCAGGGCAGTGTCATTGAGACCCAGTACTTC. The encoded protein is CSARDIQQGSVIETQYF.

The chain couples TRBV19 to TRBJ2-6; D uncertain. The CDR3 sequence is 18 residues long. The V gene lost 3 bases and the J gene lost 0 bases, with 15 bases spanning the gap. Germline V gene data show CDR1 as LNHDA and CDR2 as SQIVND (reference sequence). The CDR3 spells CASSMKAGSRSGANVLTF. CDR3 DNA: TGTGCCAGTAGTATGAAGGCAGGTTCCCGCTCTGGGGCCAACGTCCTGACTTTC. Full variable domain (outside the CDR3, taken from reference TRBV19 and TRBJ2-6): DGGITQSPKYLFRKEGQNVTLSCEQNLNHDAMYWYRQDPGQGLRLIYYSQIVNDFQKGDIAEGYSVSREKKESFPLTVTSAQKNPTAFYLCASSMKAGSRSGANVLTFGAGSRLTVL.

This chain links TRBV28 with TRBJ1-2, with 11 bases aligning to TRBD1. Germline V gives CDR1 MDHEN, CDR2 SYDVKM. Trimming removed 5 bases from V and 6 bases from J; junction bases left unmatched: 8. There are 15 residues in the CDR3. The CDR3 reads CASSRPGTGGHGYTF. The CDR3 DNA is TGTGCCAGCAGTCGGCCAGGGACAGGGGGTCATGGCTACACCTTC.

As regards this clonotype: An end of the junction differs from the germline gene, which may be a read error. The rearrangement links TRBV3-1 to TRBJ2-7; D might be TRBD2 (5 bases). The CDR3 has 14 amino acids. The V gene's germline CDR1 is LGHDT and CDR2 YNNKEL (reference sequence). The CDR3 DNA reads TGTGCCGGCAGCCCCGAGGGTATCTCCTACGAGCAGTACTTC. Its protein product is CAGSPEGISYEQYF.